Presented here are 30 T cell receptor beta chains from one specimen sequenced in a study of cytomegalovirus exposure and HLA in healthy donors. The PCR was carried out with 60 Vbeta primers and 13 Jbeta primers. Repertoires were generated with immunoSEQ multiplex PCR, while TCRdb's copy carries only in-frame clones and drops some. Of 150,000 to 200,000 clones in the sample, approximately 72% were seen once. The source material was PBMCs. The receptors stem from a female donor in good health and CMV-seronegative.

The chain couples TRBV6-5 to TRBJ2-5; 7 bases line up with TRBD2. The DNA end lines up better with TRBJ2-7; the J call may be wrong. The CDR3 contains 11 residues. From germline, CDR1 is MNHEY and CDR2 SVGAGI. CDR3 DNA: TGTGCCAGCACCGGGGGGTACGAGCAGTACTTC. Its protein product is CASTGGYEQYF.

Concerning this clone itself: The junction shows a germline mismatch at one end, possibly a read error. The V call is TRBV19, the J call TRBJ1-5, with D perhaps TRBD1 (5 bases). Germline assignment: CDR1 LNHDA and CDR2 SQIVND (reference sequence). This CDR3 has 14 residues. This CDR3 is CASSRGGSSQPQHF. The CDR3 DNA reads TGTGCCAGTAGTAGGGGGGGGAGCAGTCAGCCCCAGCATTTT.

The gene calls are TRBV29-1 and TRBJ2-1; D is perhaps TRBD2 (5 bases). V was shortened by 6 bases and J by 5 bases, with 17 bases between the two germline ends. Germline V lookup: CDR1 SQVTM, CDR2 ANQGSEA. The CDR3 runs to 14 residues. CDR3 sequence: CSVLSGPLHNEQFF. DNA for the CDR3: TGCAGCGTCCTAAGCGGCCCCCTTCACAATGAGCAGTTCTTC.

This clone was counted a few times. The chain employs TRBV7-9 and TRBJ2-2; 10 nucleotides align to TRBD2. The germline gives CDR1 SEHNR, CDR2 FQNEAQ (reference sequence). This CDR3 spans 15 amino acids. Losses at the gene ends were 4 bases for V and 5 bases for J; bases not matched to a gene: 4. The CDR3, as DNA: TGTGCCAGCAGCTCCACTAGCGGGGTAACCGGGGAGCTGTTTTTT. Translation gives CASSSTSGVTGELFF.

As for this clone: Other DNA sequences of this sample code for an identical CDR3. V usage is TRBV7-9 and J usage is TRBJ2-3; weak D call: TRBD2 (5 bases). Per the germline V gene, CDR1 is SEHNR and CDR2 is FQNEAQ (reference sequence). The CDR3 runs 15 residues. Trimming stripped 5 bases from V and 4 bases from J, with 16 bases between. CDR3 sequence reads: CASSPPGTTADTQYF. CDR3 coding DNA: TGTGCCAGCAGCCCCCCGGGAACAACGGCAGATACGCAGTATTTT.

This CDR3 reads CASSEARPVPGWEPQHF. The CDR3 region has the DNA TGTGCCAGCAGTGAAGCTCGTCCTGTACCGGGGTGGGAGCCCCAGCATTTT. The chain has TRBV6-1 and TRBJ1-5; no clear D. The length of the CDR3 is 17 residues. Trimming removed 0 bases at V and 8 bases at J, with 20 bases between. Per germline, CDR1 MNHNS and CDR2 SASEGT.

The rearrangement uses TRBV28 and TRBJ1-6; no definite D call. Germline CDR1 reads MDHEN; CDR2 reads SYDVKM. V lost 5 bases to trimming and J lost 8 bases, with 16 bases between them. This CDR3 has 15 amino acids. The CDR3 region is CASSPPKHRYSPLHF. CDR3 coding DNA: TGTGCCAGCAGTCCCCCGAAGCACCGCTATTCACCCCTCCACTTT.

V usage is TRBV7-2 and J usage is TRBJ1-5; D is perhaps TRBD1 (6 bases). CDR1 and CDR2 (germline): SGHTA, FQGNSA. The CDR3 sequence is 14 residues long. V shed 5 bases and J shed 4 bases, with 12 bases lying between them. The CDR3 bases are TGTGCCAGCAGCCTGGACAGCCAGAATCAGCCCCAGCATTTT. This sequence encodes CASSLDSQNQPQHF.

The chain has TRBV14 and TRBJ2-1; 11 bases agree with TRBD2. The CDR3 extends over 15 amino acids. After removal of 4 bases from V and 4 bases from J, the junction contained 3 bases not matched to a gene. Germline CDR1 is SGHDN and CDR2 is FVKESK. CDR3 sequence reads: CASSRGLAEYNEQFF. CDR3 sequence (DNA): TGTGCCAGCAGCCGGGGACTAGCGGAATACAATGAGCAGTTCTTC.

The V call is TRBV27, the J call TRBJ2-5; 12 bases agree with TRBD1. The CDR3 covers 15 residues. Germline-derived CDR1 and CDR2 are MNHEY and SMNVEV (reference sequence). V lost 7 bases and J lost 5; bases outside the gene matches: 8. The CDR3 loop reads CASTPGQGAGETQYF. The CDR3 DNA follows: TGTGCCAGCACACCGGGACAGGGGGCAGGTGAGACCCAGTACTTC.

This clone appeared once. The CDR3 sequence: CASSIDRGVGQPQHF. The CDR3 nucleotides are TGTGCCAGTAGTATAGATCGGGGGGTTGGTCAGCCCCAGCATTTT. The chain links TRBV19 to TRBJ1-5, with D perhaps TRBD1 (5 bases). V lost 0 bases and J lost 6, with 12 bases in between. CDR3 length: 15 amino acids. Germline CDR1 is LNHDA and CDR2 is SQIVND (reference sequence).

A few counts support this clone. The chain has TRBV27 and TRBJ1-1; weak D call: TRBD1 (6 bases). Germline V CDR1 and CDR2: MNHEY, SMNVEV (reference sequence). V lost 5 bases and J 1 base, leaving 8 bases between the germline ends. The length of the CDR3 is 13 residues. The CDR3 sequence: CASSLDRNTEAFF. CDR3 sequence (DNA): TGTGCCAGCAGTCTGGACAGGAACACTGAAGCTTTCTTT.

The CDR3 DNA reads TGTGCCAGCAAGCAACAGGGGACGGGCAATCAGCCCCAGCATTTT. Translated, it gives CASKQQGTGNQPQHF. V usage is TRBV2 and J usage is TRBJ1-5; 7 bases agree with TRBD1. Germline V gene sequence: CDR1 SNHLY, CDR2 FYNNEI. V gave up 7 bases and J gave up 2 bases; unmatched junction bases: 8. The CDR3 spans 15 residues.

This clone has only a few counts. The V call is TRBV2, the J call TRBJ1-2; D is perhaps TRBD1 (6 bases). Germline V lookup: CDR1 SNHLY, CDR2 FYNNEI. V lost 7 bases and J lost 4, with 10 bases in between. The CDR3 consists of 12 residues. The CDR3 loop reads CASTRGPYGYTF. In nucleotides, the CDR3 is TGTGCCAGCACCAGGGGCCCCTATGGCTACACCTTC.

The rearrangement uses TRBV6-4 and TRBJ2-3; unclear D gene. CDR3 length equals 13 residues. Germline assignment: CDR1 MRHNA and CDR2 SNTAGT. V was trimmed by 2 bases and J by 5 bases, leaving 8 bases between them. CDR3 DNA: TGTGCCAGCAGTGACCGGCCGGGAGATACGCAGTATTTT. Its protein product is CASSDRPGDTQYF.

The table lists this clone with a count of one. This chain joins TRBV6-6 and TRBJ2-3; 10 nucleotides match TRBD2. This CDR3 has 15 amino acids. CDR1 MNHNY and CDR2 SVGAGI come from the germline V gene (reference sequence). After removal of 6 bases from V and 5 bases from J, the junction contained 8 bases not matched to a gene. CDR3 region: CASSLLAGAEDTQYF. CDR3 nucleotide sequence: TGTGCCAGCAGCCTCCTAGCGGGAGCGGAAGATACGCAGTATTTT.

The gene calls are TRBV7-9 and TRBJ2-1, with 7 bases aligning to TRBD2. The CDR3 has 12 residues. Germline CDR1 reads SEHNR; CDR2 reads FQNEAQ (reference sequence). Trimming took 6 bases from V and 8 from J; bases not matched to a gene: 4. The CDR3 DNA reads TGTGCCAGCAGTAGGGAGGGAGATGAGCAGTTCTTC. This sequence encodes CASSREGDEQFF.

This chain joins TRBV28 and TRBJ1-3; D unclear. This CDR3 spans 15 amino acids. Germline CDR1 MDHEN, CDR2 SYDVKM. Trimming stripped 3 bases from V and 0 bases from J, with 9 bases between. The CDR3 sequence: CASSFFTSSGNTIYF. CDR3 in DNA: TGTGCCAGCAGTTTTTTCACAAGCTCTGGAAACACCATATATTTT.

This chain connects TRBV4-1 to TRBJ1-2; a possible D gene is TRBD1 (5 bases). Looked up from germline, CDR1 is MGHRA and CDR2 is YSYEKL. The V and J ends lost 4 bases and 4 bases respectively, with 22 bases between them. The CDR3 runs 17 residues. The CDR3 region has the DNA TGCGCCAGCAGCCTGGAGCAAAGGACGATAAGGGGCTATGGCTACACCTTC. Encoded protein: CASSLEQRTIRGYGYTF.

The chain uses TRBV6-4 and TRBJ2-3; possibly TRBD2 for D (6 bases). The CDR3 runs 16 residues. Germline V gives CDR1 MRHNA, CDR2 SNTAGT. Trimming stripped 0 bases from V and 4 bases from J, with 14 bases between. In nucleotides, the CDR3 is TGTGCCAGCAGTGACTCGGCGGGAAACCGGCCAGATACGCAGTATTTT. Encoded protein: CASSDSAGNRPDTQYF.

This clone has only a few counts. CDR3 residues: CASSPGQAEAFF. The CDR3 DNA sequence: TGTGCCAGCTCACCAGGTCAGGCTGAAGCTTTCTTT. The chain has TRBV18 and TRBJ1-1; D is unresolved. V gave up 2 bases and J gave up 6 bases, with 7 bases separating them. CDR3 length: 12 amino acids. Germline CDR1 is KGHSH and CDR2 is LQKENI.

The chain links TRBV2 to TRBJ1-4; D is uncertain. Germline values: CDR1 SNHLY, CDR2 FYNNEI. Trimming shortened V by 5 bases and J by 0 bases, and 13 bases separated the two germline ends. The CDR3 is made up of 16 amino acids. The chain's CDR3 is CASSRTVLATNEKLFF. As DNA, the CDR3 is TGTGCCAGCAGTCGAACAGTTCTTGCAACTAATGAAAAACTGTTTTTT.

This clone occurred a few times. V is TRBV19 and J is TRBJ2-7; 7 nucleotides match TRBD1. V lost 3 bases, J lost 3 bases, and 8 bases stayed unmatched. The germline CDR1 and CDR2 sequences are LNHDA and SQIVND (reference sequence). The CDR3 is made up of 15 amino acids. The CDR3 DNA sequence: TGTGCCAGTAGTATTTCGACAGGGCTTATCTACGAGCAGTACTTC. It translates to CASSISTGLIYEQYF.

This chain uses TRBV30 with TRBJ2-7, with 9 positions matching TRBD1. CDR3 length: 14 amino acids. Germline CDR1 reads GTSNPN; CDR2 reads SVGIG (reference sequence). The ends lost 4 bases at V and 5 bases at J; junction bases unmatched: 9. CDR3 coding DNA: TGTGCCTGGAAGCTTGGGACAGGGAACCACGAGCAGTACTTC. Residues: CAWKLGTGNHEQYF.

This chain joins TRBV7-2 and TRBJ2-2; 8 bases are a match to TRBD1. CDR1 and CDR2 (germline): SGHTA, FQGNSA. V shed 6 bases and J 4 bases; nucleotides not matched to a gene: 7. The CDR3 runs 15 residues. Here the CDR3 DNA reads TGTGCCAGCAGAACCATAACAGGGGGCACCGGGGAGCTGTTTTTT. It is translated as CASRTITGGTGELFF. Complete variable domain (other parts from reference TRBV7-2 and TRBJ2-2): GAGVSQSPSNKVTEKGKDVELRCDPISGHTALYWYRQSLGQGLEFLIYFQGNSAPDKSGLPSDRFSAERTGGSVSTLTIQRTQQEDSAVYLCASRTITGGTGELFFGEGSRLTVL.

This chain connects TRBV28 to TRBJ2-1; 11 nucleotides align to TRBD2. Unmatched junction bases numbered 7, after V lost 6 bases and J lost 3 bases. CDR1 is MDHEN and CDR2 is SYDVKM in the germline V gene. This CDR3 spans 16 amino acids. In DNA, the CDR3 is TGTGCCAGCAGACCTTACGGGACTAGCGGCTACAATGAGCAGTTCTTC. Amino acids: CASRPYGTSGYNEQFF.

The genes are TRBV28 and TRBJ1-4; D is unresolved. The length of the CDR3 is 16 residues. With 4 bases removed from V and 8 bases from J, the gap between germline ends came to 20 bases. Germline V gene sequence: CDR1 MDHEN, CDR2 SYDVKM. CDR3 DNA sequence: TGTGCCAGCAGTTCCACTCGTGGTTCGGGGTGGGAAAAACTGTTTTTT. It yields the protein CASSSTRGSGWEKLFF.

V gene TRBV5-8 combines with J gene TRBJ1-3; D gene ambiguous. Germline V gene sequence: CDR1 SGHTS, CDR2 YDEGEE. V lost 0 bases, J lost 0 bases, and 7 bases lay in between. The length of the CDR3 is 15 residues. CDR3 in DNA: TGTGCCAGCAGCTTGGGCACAATCTCTGGAAACACCATATATTTT. Residues: CASSLGTISGNTIYF. Variable domain in full (rest from reference TRBV5-8 and TRBJ1-3): EAGVTQSPTHLIKTRGQQATLRCSPISGHTSVYWYQQALGLGLQFLLWYDEGEERNRGNFPPRFSGRQFPNYSSELNVNALELEDSALYLCASSLGTISGNTIYFGEGSWLTVV.

The chain combines TRBV5-1 with TRBJ2-5; 10 bases align to TRBD2. The germline gives CDR1 SGHRS, CDR2 YFSETQ. The junction had 7 bases not matched to a gene; V was cut back by 0 bases and J by 2 bases. CDR3 length equals 17 residues. The DNA for the CDR3 is TGCGCCAGCAGCTTGGCGGCTAGCGGGAGAGGTCAAGAGACCCAGTACTTC. Amino acids: CASSLAASGRGQETQYF.

The genes are TRBV2 and TRBJ2-3, with 9 positions matching TRBD2. V shed 8 bases, J shed 2 bases, and the junction held 11 bases outside the gene matches. Looked up from germline, CDR1 is SNHLY and CDR2 is FYNNEI. The CDR3 extends over 16 amino acids. CDR3 amino acids: CASSFTASGITDTQYF. The CDR3 bases are TGTGCCAGCTCTTTCACCGCTAGCGGGATCACAGATACGCAGTATTTT.